These 31 T cell receptor beta chains were all obtained from the same sample, sequenced in a study of blood T cells in healthy people across ages. Alongside a J-beta primer mix, a sample-barcoded 5' primer served in a second PCR lasting about 7 to 11 cycles. A single record per CDR3 protein comes from TCRdb applying MiXCR to the 5' RACE reads. The table lists approximately 880,000 distinct CDR3 sequences, around 46% of them singletons. Sequenced material: blood. All receptors derive from a man younger than 40 in good health.

This clonotype was seen a few times. The genes are TRBV28 and TRBJ2-1; the D gene could be TRBD1 or TRBD2 (5 bases each). V was trimmed by 5 bases and J by 9 bases, leaving 29 bases between them. Germline V lookup: CDR1 MDHEN, CDR2 SYDVKM. This CDR3 comprises 18 residues. The CDR3 sequence is CASSTPGASKMYNGEQFF. The CDR3 DNA is TGTGCCAGCAGTACCCCCGGGGCTAGCAAAATGTACAATGGTGAGCAGTTCTTC.

This clonotype was observed a single time. It may be a read error: a sequence one base away is much more abundant. The chain uses TRBV7-2 and TRBJ2-3; D call uncertain. Germline V lookup: CDR1 SGHTA, CDR2 FQGNSA. The CDR3 runs to 11 residues. The DNA for the CDR3 is TGTGCCGGCAGCTTGATAGATACGCAGTATTTT. Residues: CAGSLIDTQYF.

V and J are TRBV14 and TRBJ2-5; the match to TRBD2 covers 13 bases. With 1 base clipped from V and 5 bases from J, the junction kept 7 bases outside the gene matches. This CDR3 contains 17 residues. The germline gives CDR1 SGHDN, CDR2 FVKESK. As DNA, the CDR3 is TGTGCCAGCAGCCAAGTTACCTTGGGACTAGCGGGGGAGACCCAGTACTTC. Encoded protein: CASSQVTLGLAGETQYF.

The CDR3 bases are TGTGCCAGCAGTTTCCGACAGGGCGGATACGAGCAGTACTTC. This sequence encodes CASSFRQGGYEQYF. This sequence joins TRBV12-3 or TRBV12-4 and TRBJ2-7; 7 nucleotides align to TRBD1. Trimming removed 3 bases from V and 4 bases from J; junction bases left unmatched: 6. This CDR3 is built from 14 residues.

The CDR3 loop is CASSLGGIGNQPQHF. CDR3 nucleotide sequence: TGTGCCAGCAGCTTAGGAGGGATCGGCAATCAGCCCCAGCATTTT. The rearrangement uses TRBV7-9 and TRBJ1-5; no firm D call. CDR1 is SEHNR and CDR2 is FQNEAQ in the germline V gene (reference sequence). V was cut by 1 base and J by 2 bases, with 9 bases left in between. The CDR3 contains 15 residues. Variable domain in full (rest from reference TRBV7-9 and TRBJ1-5): DTGVSQNPRHKITKRGQNVTFRCDPISEHNRLYWYRQTLGQGPEFLTYFQNEAQLEKSRLLSDRFSAERPKGSFSTLEIQRTEQGDSAMYLCASSLGGIGNQPQHFGDGTRLSIL.

This clonotype was seen a few times. V gene TRBV12-3 or TRBV12-4 combines with J gene TRBJ2-5; D possibly corresponds to TRBD2 (6 bases). Trimming took off 3 bases at V and 2 bases at J, with 13 bases between the two ends. The CDR3 totals 15 residues. This CDR3 is CASSFRGVAQETQYF. CDR3 nucleotide sequence: TGTGCCAGCAGTTTCCGCGGGGTAGCGCAAGAGACCCAGTACTTC.

This clonotype was counted only a few times. The chain joins TRBV5-6 to TRBJ2-3; 9 bases match TRBD2. Germline loops: CDR1 SGHDT, CDR2 YYEEEE. The CDR3 spans 16 residues. V lost 0 bases and J lost 5; bases outside the gene matches: 7. As DNA, the CDR3 is TGTGCCAGCAGCTTGGGCGGGGGGGCGGCGAAAGATACGCAGTATTTT. This translates into CASSLGGGAAKDTQYF.

This clonotype was recorded a few times. The chain recombines TRBV7-3 with TRBJ2-5, with D perhaps TRBD2 (6 bases). CDR1 SGHTA and CDR2 FQGTGA come from the germline V gene. Trimming removed 2 bases from V and 5 bases from J, with 12 bases in between. The CDR3 runs 14 residues. In nucleotides, the CDR3 is TGTGCCAGCAGCTTATCGCCGGGAGCCGAGACCCAGTACTTC. It translates to CASSLSPGAETQYF.

The J gene is TRBJ2-2, the V gene TRBV24-1; D unresolved. Germline V gene lookup returns CDR1 KGHDR and CDR2 SFDVKD. V was shortened by 5 bases and J by 0 bases, with 9 bases between the two germline ends. The CDR3 has 15 residues. Here the CDR3 DNA reads TGTGCCACCAGTGGTTCTGCAGCGAACACCGGGGAGCTGTTTTTT. It is translated as CATSGSAANTGELFF.

The rearrangement joins TRBV11-2 to TRBJ2-7, with 13 bases aligning to TRBD2. CDR1 and CDR2 (germline): SGHAT, FQNNGV. The ends lost 5 bases at V and 0 bases at J; junction bases unmatched: 4. CDR3 length: 16 amino acids. The DNA for the CDR3 is TGTGCCAGCAGCCTGGGACTAGCGGGGACCTCCTACGAGCAGTACTTC. Its protein product is CASSLGLAGTSYEQYF.

This clonotype was seen only a few times. V is TRBV6-1 and J is TRBJ1-5; 7 nucleotides align to TRBD1. J gave up 6 bases and V 2 bases, and 10 bases lay outside the gene matches. Germline-derived CDR1 and CDR2 are MNHNS and SASEGT. There are 16 residues in the CDR3. The CDR3 protein is CASSEMARGLGQPQHF. The CDR3 DNA sequence: TGTGCCAGCAGTGAAATGGCCAGGGGGTTAGGTCAGCCCCAGCATTTT.

The chain joins TRBV6-5 to TRBJ2-3; tentatively, D is TRBD2 (5 bases). With 2 bases removed from V and 5 bases from J, the gap between germline ends came to 11 bases. Germline lookup yields CDR1 MNHEY and CDR2 SVGAGI. This CDR3 has 14 residues. CDR3 sequence (DNA): TGTGCCAGCAGTTACGAGGGTTTGGGAGATACGCAGTATTTT. This codes for CASSYEGLGDTQYF.

The V and J genes are TRBV29-1 and TRBJ2-4; 7 bases match TRBD2. The DNA end is a closer match to TRBJ2-5, so the J assignment may be wrong. Germline V lookup: CDR1 SQVTM, CDR2 ANQGSEA. There are 14 residues in the CDR3. CDR3 bases: TGCAGCGGGGCGACTAGCTCCCTGGGGGAGACCCAGTACTTC. It codes for CSGATSSLGETQYF.

This clonotype was found a few times. The chain couples TRBV6-2 or TRBV6-3 to TRBJ2-1; D remains ambiguous. The germline V and J ends were trimmed by 5 bases and 4 bases, with 9 bases remaining between them. This CDR3 comprises 13 residues. CDR1 is MNHEY and CDR2 is SVGEGT in the germline V gene. The CDR3: CASSQQQYNEQFF. Written as DNA, the CDR3 is TGTGCCAGCAGTCAGCAGCAGTACAATGAGCAGTTCTTC.

The chain recombines TRBV12-3 or TRBV12-4 with TRBJ2-5, with D hard to call. The J call may be faulty, since TRBJ2-7 better matches the DNA end. This CDR3 comprises 13 residues. CDR3 bases: TGTGCCAGCAGTTTAATAGGGACCTACGAGCAGTACTTC. Translated: CASSLIGTYEQYF.

The chain links TRBV3-1 to TRBJ1-6; D remains unclear. Germline V gene lookup returns CDR1 LGHDT and CDR2 YNNKEL (reference sequence). The CDR3 has 14 residues. Trimming removed 4 bases from V and 7 bases from J, with 11 bases in between. The CDR3 region is CASSRSDANSPLHF. The CDR3 bases are TGTGCCAGCAGCCGTAGCGATGCCAATTCACCCCTCCACTTT.

The rearrangement links TRBV5-6 to TRBJ2-3, with TRBD2 identical over 9 bases. The CDR3 loop spans 15 amino acids. Germline V gives CDR1 SGHDT, CDR2 YYEEEE. Trimming at V came to 0 bases and at J to 6 bases, leaving 5 bases not matched to a gene. The CDR3 coding sequence is TGTGCCAGCAGCTTGGTGGCTAGCGGGGCCGATACGCAGTATTTT. It yields the protein CASSLVASGADTQYF.

The genes are TRBV28 and TRBJ2-3; TRBD1 aligns across 7 bases. Germline V gene lookup returns CDR1 MDHEN and CDR2 SYDVKM. The junction had 13 bases not matched to a gene; V was cut back by 6 bases and J by 4 bases. The CDR3 consists of 16 residues. CDR3 bases: TGTGCCAGCAGCCTCCCCCCCGGGACAGCAGCAGATACGCAGTATTTT. Its translation: CASSLPPGTAADTQYF.

The chain employs TRBV27 and TRBJ1-5; D may be TRBD1 (5 bases). The CDR3 is 12 residues long. Germline V gene sequence: CDR1 MNHEY, CDR2 SMNVEV (reference sequence). The CDR3 DNA sequence: TGTGTCATCGGGGACCCTGATCAGCCCCAGCATTTT. It is translated as CVIGDPDQPQHF.

CDR3 sequence reads: CASSLVTGGQAFF. The CDR3 DNA reads TGTGCCAGCAGCTTAGTTACGGGCGGGCAAGCTTTCTTT. The chain combines TRBV7-8 with TRBJ1-1; D remains unclear. The CDR3 contains 13 residues. CDR1 and CDR2 from the germline V gene are SGHVS and FQNEAQ. Trimming shortened V by 1 base and J by 9 bases, and 12 bases separated the two germline ends.

There are a few counts of this clonotype. The V gene is TRBV6-5, the J gene TRBJ2-1; D is undetermined. This CDR3 has 14 residues. V was shortened by 6 bases and J by 4 bases, with 13 bases between the two germline ends. CDR1 and CDR2 (germline): MNHEY, SVGAGI. CDR3 DNA: TGTGCCAGCAGCTTCGCTGGGATTTACAATGAGCAGTTCTTC. It specifies CASSFAGIYNEQFF.

The rearrangement joins TRBV4-1 to TRBJ1-5; TRBD1 is a possible D gene (6 bases). V was trimmed by 3 bases and J by 4 bases, leaving 16 bases between them. In germline, CDR1 is MGHRA, CDR2 YSYEKL. This CDR3 has 16 residues. DNA of the CDR3: TGCGCCAGCAGCCAGTCCTTAGGGGGGTCAAATCAGCCCCAGCATTTT. The encoded protein is CASSQSLGGSNQPQHF.

The chain joins TRBV6-1 to TRBJ2-1, with TRBD2 matching 11 bases. This CDR3 region has 14 residues. Looked up from germline, CDR1 is MNHNS and CDR2 is SASEGT. Unmatched junction bases numbered 3, after V lost 7 bases and J lost 4 bases. CDR3 amino acids: CASKTSGAYNEQFF. For the CDR3, the DNA is TGTGCCAGCAAGACTAGCGGGGCATACAATGAGCAGTTCTTC.

Turning to this clonotype: A junction boundary mismatches the germline segment, possibly from a read error. The CDR3 bases are TGTGCCGGCAGTGAAAGGGCAGGCCGACAAGAGACCCAGTACTTC. Translated: CAGSERAGRQETQYF. The chain couples TRBV6-1 to TRBJ2-4; the D is unclear. The end of the DNA aligns better with TRBJ2-5, so the J call may be wrong. The CDR3 contains 15 residues. Germline CDR1 reads MNHNS; CDR2 reads SASEGT.

This clonotype was seen only a few times. The genes are TRBV4-1 and TRBJ2-1; 7 positions match TRBD2. Germline V gene lookup returns CDR1 MGHRA and CDR2 YSYEKL. The CDR3 is made up of 15 amino acids. Trimming took 4 bases from V and 0 from J; bases not matched to a gene: 3. The CDR3 nucleotides are TGCGCCAGCAGCCTGCTAGCGGTCTCCTACAATGAGCAGTTCTTC. This gives the protein CASSLLAVSYNEQFF.

The chain uses TRBV13 and TRBJ2-4; TRBD1 aligns across 7 bases. Germline CDR1 is PRHDT and CDR2 is FYEKMQ (reference sequence). With 5 bases clipped from V and 0 bases from J, the junction kept 7 bases outside the gene matches. The CDR3 totals 16 residues. This chain's CDR3 is CASSPTGTVAKNIQYF. The CDR3 nucleotides are TGTGCCAGCAGCCCTACAGGGACAGTAGCCAAAAACATTCAGTACTTC.

V usage is TRBV6-4 and J usage is TRBJ2-3; TRBD2 matches 11 bases. Germline trimming cut 3 bases from V and 5 bases from J; bases unmatched to any gene: 4. Germline-derived CDR1 and CDR2 are MRHNA and SNTAGT. The CDR3 has 15 residues. CDR3 sequence reads: CASSEATSGEDTQYF. The CDR3 DNA reads TGTGCCAGCAGTGAGGCGACTAGCGGGGAAGATACGCAGTATTTT.

This clonotype was observed a few times. The rearrangement links TRBV4-3 to TRBJ2-1; 9 bases are a match to TRBD2. CDR1 and CDR2 (germline): LGHNA, YSLEER. The CDR3 contains 16 residues. V was pared by 0 bases and J by 10 bases, with 10 bases of the junction left unmatched. CDR3 loop: CASSQETPAGGREQFF. In nucleotides, the CDR3 is TGCGCCAGCAGCCAAGAAACCCCAGCGGGGGGAAGGGAGCAGTTCTTC.

This clonotype was seen a few times. The chain combines TRBV3-1 with TRBJ2-3; no clear D gene. V lost 0 bases and J 2 bases, leaving 9 bases between the germline ends. This CDR3 is 15 amino acids long. Germline CDR1 reads LGHDT; CDR2 reads YNNKEL (reference sequence). The CDR3 DNA is TGTGCCAGCAGCCAAGAGGAACAACTCACAGATACGCAGTATTTT. This encodes CASSQEEQLTDTQYF.

This clonotype has more than one count but fewer than ten. The chain employs TRBV6-6 and TRBJ2-7; D perhaps matches TRBD2 (6 bases). This CDR3 region has 14 residues. The germline V gene has CDR1 MNHNY and CDR2 SVGAGI (reference sequence). The V end was cut by 4 bases, the J end by 2 bases, with 12 bases between. The CDR3 region has the DNA TGTGCCAGCAGTTTCCCGGGAGCAACCTACGAGCAGTACTTC. Encoded protein: CASSFPGATYEQYF.

This clonotype was seen many times. The chain combines TRBV6-2 or TRBV6-3 with TRBJ2-1, with TRBD1 identical over 7 bases. This CDR3 contains 16 residues. Germline V lookup: CDR1 MNHEY, CDR2 SVGEGT. Trimming cost V 7 bases and J 6 bases; bases outside gene matches: 15. The CDR3 DNA sequence: TGTGCCAGCACCAACGCCCCGGGCAGGGGGATCAATGAGCAGTTCTTC. It translates to CASTNAPGRGINEQFF.